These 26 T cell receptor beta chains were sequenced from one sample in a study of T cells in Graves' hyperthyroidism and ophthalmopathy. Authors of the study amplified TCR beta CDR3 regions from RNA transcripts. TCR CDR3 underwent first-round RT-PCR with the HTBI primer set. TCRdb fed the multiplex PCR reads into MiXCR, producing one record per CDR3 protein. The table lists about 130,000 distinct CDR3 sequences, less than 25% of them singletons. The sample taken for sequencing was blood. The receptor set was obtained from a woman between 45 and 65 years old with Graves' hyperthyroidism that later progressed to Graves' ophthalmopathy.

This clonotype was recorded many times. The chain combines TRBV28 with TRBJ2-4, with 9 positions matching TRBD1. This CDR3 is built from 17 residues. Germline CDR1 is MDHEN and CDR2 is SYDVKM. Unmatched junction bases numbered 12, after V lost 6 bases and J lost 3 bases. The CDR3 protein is CASSPSGTGLGKNIQYF. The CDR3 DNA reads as TGTGCCAGCAGCCCCTCCGGGACAGGGTTGGGCAAAAACATTCAGTACTTC.

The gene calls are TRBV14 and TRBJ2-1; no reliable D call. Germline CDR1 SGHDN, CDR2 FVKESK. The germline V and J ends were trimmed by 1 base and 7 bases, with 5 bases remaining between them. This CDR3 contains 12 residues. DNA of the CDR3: TGTGCCAGCAGCCAAGTGTGGAATGAGCAGTTCTTC. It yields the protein CASSQVWNEQFF.

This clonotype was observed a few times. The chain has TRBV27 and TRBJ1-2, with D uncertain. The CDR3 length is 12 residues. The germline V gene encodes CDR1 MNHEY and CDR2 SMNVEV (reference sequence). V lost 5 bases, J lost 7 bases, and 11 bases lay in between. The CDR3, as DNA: TGTGCCAGCAGTCCTACCTGGGGTGGCTACACCTTC. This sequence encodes CASSPTWGGYTF.

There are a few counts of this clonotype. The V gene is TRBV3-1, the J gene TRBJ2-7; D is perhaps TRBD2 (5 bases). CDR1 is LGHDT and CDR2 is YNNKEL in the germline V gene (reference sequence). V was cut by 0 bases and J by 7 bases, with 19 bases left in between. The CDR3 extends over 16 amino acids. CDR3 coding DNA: TGTGCCAGCAGCCAAGATATAGGACTCCTCGTGGGTGAGCAGTACTTC. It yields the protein CASSQDIGLLVGEQYF.

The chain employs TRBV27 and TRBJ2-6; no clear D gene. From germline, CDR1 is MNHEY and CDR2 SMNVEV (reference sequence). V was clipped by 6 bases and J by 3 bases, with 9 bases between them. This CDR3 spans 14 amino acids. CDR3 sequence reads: CASRPGFGANVLTF. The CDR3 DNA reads TGTGCCAGCAGACCGGGTTTTGGGGCCAACGTCCTGACTTTC.

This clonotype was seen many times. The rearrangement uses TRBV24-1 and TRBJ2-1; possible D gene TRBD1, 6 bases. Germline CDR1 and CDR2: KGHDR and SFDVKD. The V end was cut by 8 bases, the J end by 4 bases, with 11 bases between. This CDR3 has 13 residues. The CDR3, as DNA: TGTGCCACCAAAAACAGGGAATACAATGAGCAGTTCTTC. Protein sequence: CATKNREYNEQFF.

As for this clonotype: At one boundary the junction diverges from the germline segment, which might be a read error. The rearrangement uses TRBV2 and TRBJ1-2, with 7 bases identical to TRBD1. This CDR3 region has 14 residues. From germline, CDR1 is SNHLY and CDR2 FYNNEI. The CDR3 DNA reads TGTGCCAGCCATAAAGACAGGGCTAACTATGGCTACGCCTTC. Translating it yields CASHKDRANYGYAF.

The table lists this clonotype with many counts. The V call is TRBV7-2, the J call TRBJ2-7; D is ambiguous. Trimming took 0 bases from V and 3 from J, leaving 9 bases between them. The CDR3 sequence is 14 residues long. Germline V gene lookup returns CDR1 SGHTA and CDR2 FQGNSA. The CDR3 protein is CASSLAAGNYEQYF. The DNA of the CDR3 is TGTGCCAGCAGCTTAGCGGCTGGAAACTACGAGCAGTACTTC. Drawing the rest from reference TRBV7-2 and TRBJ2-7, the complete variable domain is GAGVSQSPSNKVTEKGKDVELRCDPISGHTALYWYRQSLGQGLEFLIYFQGNSAPDKSGLPSDRFSAERTGGSVSTLTIQRTQQEDSAVYLCASSLAAGNYEQYFGPGTRLTVT.

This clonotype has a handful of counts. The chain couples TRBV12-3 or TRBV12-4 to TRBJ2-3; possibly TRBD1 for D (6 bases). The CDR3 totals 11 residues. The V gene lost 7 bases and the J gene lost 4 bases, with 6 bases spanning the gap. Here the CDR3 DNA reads TGTGCCAGCAAGGGGGCAGATACGCAGTATTTT. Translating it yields CASKGADTQYF.

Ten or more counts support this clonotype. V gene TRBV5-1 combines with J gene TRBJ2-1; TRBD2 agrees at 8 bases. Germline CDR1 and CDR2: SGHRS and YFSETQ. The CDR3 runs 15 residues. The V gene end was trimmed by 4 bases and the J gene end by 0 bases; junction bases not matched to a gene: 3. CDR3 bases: TGCGCCAGCAGCGACGGGACTAGCTCCTACAATGAGCAGTTCTTC. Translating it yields CASSDGTSSYNEQFF.

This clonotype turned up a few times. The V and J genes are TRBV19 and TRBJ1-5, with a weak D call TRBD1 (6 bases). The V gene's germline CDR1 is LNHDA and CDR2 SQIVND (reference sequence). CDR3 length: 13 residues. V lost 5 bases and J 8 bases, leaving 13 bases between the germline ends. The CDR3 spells CASSDRFREPQHF. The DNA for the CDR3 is TGTGCCAGTAGTGACAGGTTTAGGGAGCCCCAGCATTTT.

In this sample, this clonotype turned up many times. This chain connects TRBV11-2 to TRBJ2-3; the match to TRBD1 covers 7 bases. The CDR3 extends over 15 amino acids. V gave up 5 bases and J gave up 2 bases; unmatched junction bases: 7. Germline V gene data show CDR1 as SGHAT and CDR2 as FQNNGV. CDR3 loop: CASSQGTANTDTQYF. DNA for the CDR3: TGTGCCAGCAGCCAGGGGACAGCAAACACAGATACGCAGTATTTT.

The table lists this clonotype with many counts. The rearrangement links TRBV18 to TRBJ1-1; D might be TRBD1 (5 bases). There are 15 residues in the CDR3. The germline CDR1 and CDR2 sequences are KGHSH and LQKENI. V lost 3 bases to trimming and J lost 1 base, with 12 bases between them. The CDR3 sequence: CASSPGLQANTEAFF. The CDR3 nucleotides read TGTGCCAGCTCACCGGGGCTTCAGGCGAACACTGAAGCTTTCTTT.

The CDR3 protein is CASSPTWTGGYGYTF. In DNA, the CDR3 is TGCGCCAGCAGCCCGACATGGACAGGGGGCTATGGCTACACCTTC. The chain is built from TRBV4-1 and TRBJ1-2, with TRBD1 matching 10 bases. V lost 4 bases and J lost 4; bases outside the gene matches: 6. The CDR3 sequence is 15 residues long. Looked up from germline, CDR1 is MGHRA and CDR2 is YSYEKL.

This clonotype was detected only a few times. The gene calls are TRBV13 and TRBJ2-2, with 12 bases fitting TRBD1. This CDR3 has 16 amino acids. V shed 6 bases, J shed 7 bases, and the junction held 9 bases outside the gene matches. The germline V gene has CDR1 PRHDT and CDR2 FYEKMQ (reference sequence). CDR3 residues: CASSYRDRGRNGELFF. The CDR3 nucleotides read TGTGCCAGCAGTTACCGGGACAGGGGGCGAAACGGGGAGCTGTTTTTT.

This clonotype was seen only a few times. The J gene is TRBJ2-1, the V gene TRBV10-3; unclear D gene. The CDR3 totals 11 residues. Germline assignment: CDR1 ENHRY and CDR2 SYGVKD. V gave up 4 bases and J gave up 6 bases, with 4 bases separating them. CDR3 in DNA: TGTGCCATCAGTGTCCGCAATGAGCAGTTCTTC. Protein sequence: CAISVRNEQFF.

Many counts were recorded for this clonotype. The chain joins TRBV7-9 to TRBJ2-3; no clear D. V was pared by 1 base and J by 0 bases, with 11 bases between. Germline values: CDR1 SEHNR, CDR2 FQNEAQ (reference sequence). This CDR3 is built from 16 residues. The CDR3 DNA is TGTGCCAGCAGCTTAGAGAGGAAAGCTAGCACAGATACGCAGTATTTT. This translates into CASSLERKASTDTQYF.

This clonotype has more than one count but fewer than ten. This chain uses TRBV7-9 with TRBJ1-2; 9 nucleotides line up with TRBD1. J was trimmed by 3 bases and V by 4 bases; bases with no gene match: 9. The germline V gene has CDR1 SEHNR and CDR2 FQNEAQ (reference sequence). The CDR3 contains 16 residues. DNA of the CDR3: TGTGCCAGCAGCTCCCATAAGACAGGGGGGGACTATGGCTACACCTTC. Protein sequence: CASSSHKTGGDYGYTF. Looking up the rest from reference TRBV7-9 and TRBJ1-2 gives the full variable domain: DTGVSQNPRHKITKRGQNVTFRCDPISEHNRLYWYRQTLGQGPEFLTYFQNEAQLEKSRLLSDRFSAERPKGSFSTLEIQRTEQGDSAMYLCASSSHKTGGDYGYTFGSGTRLTVV.

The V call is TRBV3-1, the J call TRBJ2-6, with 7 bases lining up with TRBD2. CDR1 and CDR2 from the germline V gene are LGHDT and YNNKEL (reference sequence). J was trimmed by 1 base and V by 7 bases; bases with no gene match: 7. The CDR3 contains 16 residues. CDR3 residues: CASTRGSGSGANVLTF. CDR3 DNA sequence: TGTGCCAGCACCCGGGGTAGCGGGTCTGGGGCCAACGTCCTGACTTTC.

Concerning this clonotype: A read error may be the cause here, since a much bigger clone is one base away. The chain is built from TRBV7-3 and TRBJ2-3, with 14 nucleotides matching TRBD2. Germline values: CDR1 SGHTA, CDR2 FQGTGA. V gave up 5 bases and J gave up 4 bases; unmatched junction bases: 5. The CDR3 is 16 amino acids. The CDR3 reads CASSAGLAGEADTQYF. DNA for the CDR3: TGTGCCAGCAGCGCGGGACTAGCGGGAGAAGCAGATACGCAGTATTTT.

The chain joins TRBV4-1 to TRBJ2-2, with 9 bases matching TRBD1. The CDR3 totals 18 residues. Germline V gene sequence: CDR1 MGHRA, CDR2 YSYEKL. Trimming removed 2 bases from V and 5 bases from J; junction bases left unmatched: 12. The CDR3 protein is CASSQSMPGQGWTGELFF. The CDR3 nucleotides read TGCGCCAGCAGCCAAAGCATGCCGGGACAGGGATGGACCGGGGAGCTGTTTTTT.

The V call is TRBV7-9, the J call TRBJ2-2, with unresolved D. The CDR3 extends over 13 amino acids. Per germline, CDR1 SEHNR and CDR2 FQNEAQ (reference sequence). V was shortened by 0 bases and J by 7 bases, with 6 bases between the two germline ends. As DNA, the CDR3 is TGTGCCAGCAGCTTAGCTACAGTCGGGGAGCTGTTTTTT. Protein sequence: CASSLATVGELFF.

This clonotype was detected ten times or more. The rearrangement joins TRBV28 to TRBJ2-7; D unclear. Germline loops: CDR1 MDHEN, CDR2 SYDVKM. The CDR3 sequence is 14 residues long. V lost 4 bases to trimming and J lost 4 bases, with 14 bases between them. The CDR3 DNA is TGTGCCAGCAGTTCCCCCCCCGCGGTTTACGAGCAGTACTTC. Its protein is CASSSPPAVYEQYF.

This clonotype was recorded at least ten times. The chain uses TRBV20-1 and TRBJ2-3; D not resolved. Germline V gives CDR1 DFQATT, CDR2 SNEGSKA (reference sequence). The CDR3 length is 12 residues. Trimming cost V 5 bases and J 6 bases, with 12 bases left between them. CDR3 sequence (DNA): TGCAGTGCTCCCGAGGCTGGGGATACGCAGTATTTT. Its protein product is CSAPEAGDTQYF.

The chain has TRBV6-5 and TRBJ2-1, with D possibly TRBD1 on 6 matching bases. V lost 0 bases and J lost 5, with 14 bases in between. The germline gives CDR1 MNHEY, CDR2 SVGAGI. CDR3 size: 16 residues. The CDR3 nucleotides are TGTGCCAGCAGTTACTCGATCACAGGGTTGAACAATGAGCAGTTCTTC. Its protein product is CASSYSITGLNNEQFF.

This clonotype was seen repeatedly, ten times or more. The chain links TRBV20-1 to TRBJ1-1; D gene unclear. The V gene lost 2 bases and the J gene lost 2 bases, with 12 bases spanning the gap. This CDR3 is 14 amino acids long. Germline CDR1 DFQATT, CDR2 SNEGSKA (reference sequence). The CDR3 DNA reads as TGCAGTGCTAGACCACCAGGTCGTAACACTGAAGCTTTCTTT. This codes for CSARPPGRNTEAFF.